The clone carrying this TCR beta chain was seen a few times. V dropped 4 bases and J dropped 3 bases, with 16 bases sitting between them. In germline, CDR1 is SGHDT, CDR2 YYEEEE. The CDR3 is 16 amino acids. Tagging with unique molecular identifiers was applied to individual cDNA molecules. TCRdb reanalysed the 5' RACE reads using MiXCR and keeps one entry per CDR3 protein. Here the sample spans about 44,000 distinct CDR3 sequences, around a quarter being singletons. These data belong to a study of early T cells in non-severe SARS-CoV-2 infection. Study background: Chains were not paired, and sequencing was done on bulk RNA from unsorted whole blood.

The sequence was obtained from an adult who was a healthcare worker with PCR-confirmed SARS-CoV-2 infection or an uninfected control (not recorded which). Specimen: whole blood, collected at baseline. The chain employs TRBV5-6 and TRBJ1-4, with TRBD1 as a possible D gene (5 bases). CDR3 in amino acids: CASSLLRDPSNEKLFF. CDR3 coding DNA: TGTGCCAGCAGCCTGCTCCGGGACCCCTCTAATGAAAAACTGTTTTTT.